This TCR beta chain was identified in a study of blood T cell repertoires in COVID-19. Background on the study: Spain, Italy and the United States supplied samples that represented acute and convalescent COVID-19. T cells, B-cell-depleted T cells, or PBMCs supplied cDNA or gDNA.

As handled by the study authors: Counts of nucleated cells, estimated from reference gene primer amplification, were obtained. Only in-frame clones appear in the TCRdb table, and some are missing; sequencing was by immunoSEQ multiplex PCR. The V and J calls and clone size were taken over from that table, and D and trimming were inferred from the DNA. The repertoire holds around 250,000 clones, with roughly 85% as singletons. This CDR3 is 16 amino acids long. CDR1 is MNHEY and CDR2 is SMNVEV in the germline V gene (reference sequence). V gave up 0 bases and J gave up 3 bases, with 14 bases separating them.

This TCR came from a woman in her forties or fifties who had been exposed to COVID-19. The sequencing sample was made of PBMCs or T cells enriched from blood (not recorded which). The V call is TRBV27, the J call TRBJ1-1; D ambiguous. In nucleotides, the CDR3 is TGTGCCAGCAGTTTATCGAGCCGGGTCTCCGACACTGAAGCTTTCTTT. Protein: CASSLSSRVSDTEAFF.